The 28 T cell receptor beta chains reported below all come from one sample, sequenced in a study of graft-versus-host responses after intestinal transplantation. This table comes from immunoSEQ multiplex PCR, and its TCRdb copy is limited to in-frame clones, with some not included. The sample consists of 85,000 to 100,000 clones, approximately 90% of them appearing once. No antigen is known for these receptors. This specimen was unstimulated CD4+ T cells sorted from spleen or lymph node cells, taken before intestinal transplant. These receptors came from a human donor who received an intestinal transplant.

This clone was recorded once. The J gene is TRBJ2-7, the V gene TRBV5-1, with 7 positions matching TRBD2. CDR3 length equals 13 residues. From germline, CDR1 is SGHRS and CDR2 YFSETQ. With V trimmed by 0 bases and J by 7 bases, 4 bases remained unmatched. This CDR3 reads CASSLEWGGEQYF. As DNA, the CDR3 is TGCGCCAGCAGCTTGGAGTGGGGGGGTGAGCAGTACTTC.

The chain recombines TRBV6-1 with TRBJ2-7; D not resolved. The CDR3 runs 10 residues. Trimming took 8 bases from V and 3 from J, leaving 5 bases between them. Germline V lookup: CDR1 MNHNS, CDR2 SASEGT. As DNA, the CDR3 is TGTGCCAGCGGCGGCTACGAGCAGTACTTC. It translates to CASGGYEQYF.

The rearrangement links TRBV11-2 to TRBJ1-2, with D unresolved. The germline V gene encodes CDR1 SGHAT and CDR2 FQNNGV. V was trimmed by 0 bases and J by 4 bases, leaving 9 bases between them. The CDR3 contains 14 residues. The CDR3 spells CASSLDGAAYGYTF. The CDR3 nucleotides read TGTGCCAGCAGCTTAGACGGAGCAGCCTATGGCTACACCTTC.

The V call is TRBV19, the J call TRBJ2-3, with 7 bases matching TRBD2. The CDR3 is 16 amino acids. Germline CDR1 reads LNHDA; CDR2 reads SQIVND (reference sequence). V trimming: 4 bases; J trimming: 0 bases; junction bases outside the gene matches: 7. CDR3 residues: CASSKGTTASTDTQYF. In DNA form, the CDR3 reads TGTGCCAGTAGTAAGGGGACTACCGCTAGCACAGATACGCAGTATTTT.

The chain links TRBV19 to TRBJ1-1, with 9 bases fitting TRBD1. Germline-derived CDR1 and CDR2 are LNHDA and SQIVND (reference sequence). V lost 3 bases to trimming and J lost 7 bases; unmatched junction nucleotides: 6. This CDR3 has 14 amino acids. CDR3 protein: CASSMIQGASEAFF. The DNA for the CDR3 is TGTGCCAGTAGTATGATACAGGGGGCCAGTGAAGCTTTCTTT. The full variable domain, with the rest looked up from reference TRBV19 and TRBJ1-1, is DGGITQSPKYLFRKEGQNVTLSCEQNLNHDAMYWYRQDPGQGLRLIYYSQIVNDFQKGDIAEGYSVSREKKESFPLTVTSAQKNPTAFYLCASSMIQGASEAFFGQGTRLTVV.

This sequence joins TRBV4-1 and TRBJ2-7, with TRBD2 matching over 8 bases. This CDR3 is built from 15 residues. The ends lost 1 base at V and 4 bases at J; junction bases unmatched: 6. Per germline, CDR1 MGHRA and CDR2 YSYEKL. As DNA, the CDR3 is TGCGCCAGCAGCCAAGCGTCACTAGCGGTTTACGAGCAGTACTTC. Translating gives CASSQASLAVYEQYF.

This clone was observed a single time. The chain combines TRBV30 with TRBJ2-2, with 15 positions matching TRBD2. The length of the CDR3 is 16 residues. Germline V CDR1 and CDR2: GTSNPN, SVGIG (reference sequence). This CDR3 reads CDTPGLAGGYLGELFF. The CDR3 DNA reads as TGTGACACACCGGGACTAGCGGGAGGATATCTTGGGGAGCTGTTTTTT.

This chain connects TRBV18 to TRBJ1-1, with TRBD1 identical over 7 bases. The CDR3 loop spans 17 amino acids. Trimming took 6 bases from V and 2 from J; bases not matched to a gene: 15. Germline values: CDR1 KGHSH, CDR2 LQKENI. In DNA form, the CDR3 reads TGTGCCAGCTCCCTCCCGACTTTTGAGGGGGCCAACACTGAAGCTTTCTTT. This sequence encodes CASSLPTFEGANTEAFF.

V and J are TRBV28 and TRBJ2-7; TRBD1 aligns across 10 bases. The V gene's germline CDR1 is MDHEN and CDR2 SYDVKM. CDR3 size: 15 residues. With V trimmed by 5 bases and J by 5 bases, 9 bases remained unmatched. In nucleotides, the CDR3 is TGTGCCAGCAGTCGCTCCGGGACAGGGGCCCACGAGCAGTACTTC. Protein product: CASSRSGTGAHEQYF.

The chain links TRBV2 to TRBJ1-4; 8 nucleotides agree with TRBD1. The germline V gene has CDR1 SNHLY and CDR2 FYNNEI. Trimming cost V 7 bases and J 8 bases; bases outside gene matches: 3. The CDR3 has 12 residues. CDR3 loop: CASTRGQEKLFF. As DNA, the CDR3 is TGTGCCAGCACCAGGGGGCAGGAAAAACTGTTTTTT.

As to this clone: An end of the junction differs from the germline gene, which may be a read error. The V call is TRBV29-1, the J call TRBJ2-4, with D perhaps matching TRBD2 (5 bases). Looked up from germline, CDR1 is SQVTM and CDR2 is ANQGSEA. The CDR3 spans 15 residues. CDR3 coding DNA: TGCAGCGTTGAAGTCGGGGTTGTGGCCAAAAACACTCAGTACTTC. Translated: CSVEVGVVAKNTQYF.

Only one count was recorded for this clone. This chain joins TRBV15 and TRBJ1-2, with 9 bases aligning to TRBD1. CDR1 and CDR2 (germline): LNHNV, YYDKDF (reference sequence). Germline trimming cut 0 bases from V and 7 bases from J; bases unmatched to any gene: 3. This CDR3 region has 14 residues. The CDR3 region has the DNA TGTGCCACCAGCAGAGATCTGACAGGGGGTGGCTACACCTTC. This gives the protein CATSRDLTGGGYTF.

The chain recombines TRBV10-1 with TRBJ2-3, with TRBD1 matching 10 bases. There are 17 residues in the CDR3. Germline CDR1 is WNHNN and CDR2 is SYGVQD (reference sequence). V lost 3 bases, J lost 1 base, and 7 bases stayed unmatched. The CDR3 DNA sequence: TGCGCCAGCAGTGACCCGGCCGGGACAGGGGGCACAGATACGCAGTATTTT. Its translation: CASSDPAGTGGTDTQYF.

This chain links TRBV5-1 with TRBJ2-3; D unresolved. V was cut by 2 bases and J by 0 bases, with 10 bases left in between. The CDR3 loop spans 15 amino acids. CDR1 and CDR2 from the germline V gene are SGHRS and YFSETQ. In nucleotides, the CDR3 is TGCGCCAGCAGCTTTTTCGCGGTTAGCACAGATACGCAGTATTTT. This sequence encodes CASSFFAVSTDTQYF.

The chain employs TRBV5-3 and TRBJ2-7; D unclear. TRBV5-3 is noted as an ORF with a role that remains uncertain. The CDR3 is made up of 14 amino acids. V was pared by 1 base and J by 5 bases, with 13 bases between. The CDR3, as DNA: TGTGCCAGAAGCTTGATACGGAACCGGGACGAGCAGTACTTC. Translating gives CARSLIRNRDEQYF.

The chain carries TRBV20-1 and TRBJ2-5; D may be TRBD2 (5 bases). The V end lost 8 bases, the J end lost 5 bases, and 12 bases lay between the germline ends. The CDR3 loop spans 11 amino acids. Germline loops: CDR1 DFQATT, CDR2 SNEGSKA (reference sequence). The CDR3 region has the DNA TGCAGTTGGGCGGGCCGGGAGACCCAGTACTTC. Residues: CSWAGRETQYF.

This chain uses TRBV6-5 with TRBJ1-2; D uncertain. Deletions cut 5 bases from V and 0 bases from J, with 4 bases between. Germline CDR1 reads MNHEY; CDR2 reads SVGAGI. CDR3 length equals 12 residues. The CDR3 loop is CASSAANYGYTF. Written as DNA, the CDR3 is TGTGCCAGCAGTGCAGCTAACTATGGCTACACCTTC.

The CDR3: CASSSPSSTEAYNEQFF. The DNA for the CDR3 is TGTGCCAGCAGCTCACCCTCGAGCACCGAGGCCTACAATGAGCAGTTCTTC. The chain joins TRBV4-2 to TRBJ2-1; no clear D. Trimming shortened V by 5 bases and J by 2 bases, and 19 bases separated the two germline ends. CDR3 size: 17 residues. In germline, CDR1 is LGHNA, CDR2 YNFKEQ.

The V and J genes are TRBV21-1 and TRBJ2-1; the table's D call TRBD1 went unverified against the DNA. TRBV21-1 constitutes a pseudogene. The CDR3 is 15 amino acids. The CDR3 region is CASSKGSNSYNEQFF. The CDR3 DNA follows: TGTGCCAGCAGCAAGGGCAGCAACTCCTACAATGAGCAGTTCTTC.

This clone was detected once. The chain joins TRBV30 to TRBJ2-7, with D possibly matching TRBD2 (5 bases). The CDR3 runs to 12 residues. Germline loops: CDR1 GTSNPN, CDR2 SVGIG (reference sequence). The germline V and J ends were trimmed by 4 bases and 4 bases, with 11 bases remaining between them. The CDR3 bases are TGTGCCTGGATGACTGGGAGATACGAGCAGTACTTC. Protein sequence: CAWMTGRYEQYF.

The sample holds a few counts of this clone. The germline gene is not matched at one end of the junction; a read error may be the cause. The chain joins TRBV6-1 to TRBJ1-1, with D maybe TRBD1 (5 bases). CDR1 is MNHNS and CDR2 is SASEGT in the germline V gene. This CDR3 is built from 14 residues. The CDR3 protein is CASTQDRLKTEAFF. The CDR3, as DNA: TGTGCCAGCACCCAAGACAGACTGAAGACTGAAGCTTTCTTT.

This clone was picked up a small number of times. V and J are TRBV27 and TRBJ2-1; tentatively, D is TRBD2 (6 bases). This CDR3 comprises 16 residues. Trimming left V 6 bases short and J 5 bases short, with 20 bases between. Germline V gene lookup returns CDR1 MNHEY and CDR2 SMNVEV (reference sequence). The CDR3 sequence is CASSPGGVRGNNEQFF. Here the CDR3 DNA reads TGTGCCAGCAGCCCTGGCGGGGTTCGGGGGAACAATGAGCAGTTCTTC.

The chain uses TRBV5-6 and TRBJ2-7, with D possibly TRBD2 on 5 matching bases. The germline V and J ends were trimmed by 5 bases and 5 bases, with 20 bases remaining between them. Germline CDR1 and CDR2: SGHDT and YYEEEE. There are 15 residues in the CDR3. CDR3: CASRLPGSKPHEQYF. The CDR3 bases are TGTGCCAGCAGACTACCGGGGAGTAAGCCCCACGAGCAGTACTTC.

The chain combines TRBV19 with TRBJ1-4; 7 bases agree with TRBD1. This CDR3 has 17 residues. Trimming took 6 bases from V and 0 from J; bases not matched to a gene: 10. Germline V gives CDR1 LNHDA, CDR2 SQIVND (reference sequence). The CDR3 sequence: CASSRGSGLATNEKLFF. CDR3 sequence (DNA): TGTGCCAGTAGCAGGGGGTCAGGTCTCGCAACTAATGAAAAACTGTTTTTT.

The V call is TRBV6-6, the J call TRBJ1-1; no definite D call. V lost 6 bases, J lost 0 bases, and 14 bases lay in between. This CDR3 has 15 amino acids. CDR1 MNHNY and CDR2 SVGAGI come from the germline V gene (reference sequence). CDR3 in DNA: TGTGCCAGCAGCATGGCCCGAGGTATGAACACTGAAGCTTTCTTT. Residues: CASSMARGMNTEAFF.

This clone came up a few times. The J gene is TRBJ2-7, the V gene TRBV18; the match to TRBD2 covers 8 bases. Germline V lookup: CDR1 KGHSH, CDR2 LQKENI. Losses at the gene ends were 0 bases for V and 3 bases for J; bases not matched to a gene: 4. The CDR3 length is 15 residues. The CDR3 DNA is TGTGCCAGCTCACCACCGGACGGGGGGGTCTACGAGCAGTACTTC. Amino acids: CASSPPDGGVYEQYF.

This clone has a handful of counts. The J gene is TRBJ1-1, the V gene TRBV6-6; 8 nucleotides align to TRBD1. The CDR3 length is 14 residues. After removal of 5 bases from V and 1 base from J, the junction contained 3 bases not matched to a gene. Germline CDR1 is MNHNY and CDR2 is SVGAGI (reference sequence). The DNA of the CDR3 is TGTGCCAGCAGTGACAGGGGCCCGAACACTGAAGCTTTCTTT. Residues: CASSDRGPNTEAFF.

The chain recombines TRBV6-1 with TRBJ1-6, with TRBD1 identical over 7 bases. CDR1 is MNHNS, CDR2 SASEGT, per germline. The CDR3 has 16 amino acids. V was pared by 2 bases and J by 3 bases, with 4 bases of the junction left unmatched. DNA of the CDR3: TGTGCCAGCAGTGAATGGGGGACAGTCTATAATTCACCCCTCCACTTT. It specifies CASSEWGTVYNSPLHF.